This passage covers 15 T cell receptor beta chains from one sample sequenced in a study of shared clonotypes between healthy human individuals. Sequencing was performed with immunoSEQ multiplex PCR; in TCRdb, only in-frame clones are kept and a portion is missing. The sample has about 1.5 million clones; around 95% are singletons. Sequenced sample: naive CD4+ T cells sorted from blood. Subset meaning: CD45RA+ positively selected. The receptors derive from a man aged 25-45 years in good health.

This clone was detected only once. The chain combines TRBV5-1 with TRBJ2-7; 7 bases are shared with TRBD1. V lost 1 base, J lost 2 bases, and 6 bases stayed unmatched. The V gene's germline CDR1 is SGHRS and CDR2 YFSETQ. The CDR3 is 15 residues long. The CDR3 is CASSLSTGQTYEQYF. CDR3 nucleotide sequence: TGCGCCAGCAGCTTGTCTACGGGACAGACCTACGAGCAGTACTTC.

V gene TRBV9 combines with J gene TRBJ2-7; 9 bases line up with TRBD2. V dropped 0 bases and J dropped 3; count of bases not matched to a gene: 7. The CDR3 has 16 amino acids. Germline values: CDR1 SGDLS, CDR2 YYNGEE. The CDR3 bases are TGTGCCAGCAGCGTAGGGCCAGCGGGAGGACTCTACGAGCAGTACTTC. Protein sequence: CASSVGPAGGLYEQYF. Full variable domain (missing parts from reference TRBV9 and TRBJ2-7): DSGVTQTPKHLITATGQRVTLRCSPRSGDLSVYWYQQSLDQGLQFLIQYYNGEERAKGNILERFSAQQFPDLHSELNLSSLELGDSALYFCASSVGPAGGLYEQYFGPGTRLTVT.

The V call is TRBV9, the J call TRBJ2-6, with D possibly matching TRBD2 (5 bases). CDR1 and CDR2 (germline): SGDLS, YYNGEE. The germline V and J ends were trimmed by 3 bases and 0 bases, with 7 bases remaining between them. The CDR3 contains 15 residues. CDR3 coding DNA: TGTGCCAGCAGCGGGGAGATCTCTGGGGCCAACGTCCTGACTTTC. Amino acids: CASSGEISGANVLTF.

This chain connects TRBV10-2 to TRBJ2-1; 10 bases line up with TRBD2. The CDR3 consists of 15 residues. The V and J ends lost 6 bases and 2 bases, in that order; junction bases with no gene match: 4. The V gene's germline CDR1 is WSHSY and CDR2 SAAADI. In nucleotides, the CDR3 is TGCGCCAGCAGGCTAGCGGGAGCCCCCTACAATGAGCAGTTCTTC. Amino acids: CASRLAGAPYNEQFF.

This clone was recorded only once. This rearrangement joins TRBV6-6 to TRBJ1-4; D ambiguous. Germline CDR1 and CDR2: MNHNY and SVGAGI (reference sequence). Trimming stripped 7 bases from V and 2 bases from J, with 11 bases between. The CDR3 consists of 14 residues. CDR3 in DNA: TGTGCCAGCAAAAAACAGCATACTAATGAAAAACTGTTTTTT. Its protein product is CASKKQHTNEKLFF.

V gene TRBV18 combines with J gene TRBJ1-2, with 8 nucleotides matching TRBD1. The CDR3 covers 16 residues. After removal of 4 bases from V and 1 base from J, the junction contained 8 bases not matched to a gene. Germline CDR1 is KGHSH and CDR2 is LQKENI. CDR3 in DNA: TGTGCCAGCTCACATACGACAGGGGACAATAACTATGGCTACACCTTC. Protein sequence: CASSHTTGDNNYGYTF. The full variable domain, with the rest looked up from reference TRBV18 and TRBJ1-2, is NAGVMQNPRHLVRRRGQEARLRCSPMKGHSHVYWYRQLPEEGLKFMVYLQKENIIDESGMPKERFSAEFPKEGPSILRIQQVVRGDSAAYFCASSHTTGDNNYGYTFGSGTRLTVV.

Concerning this clone: Other DNA sequences in the same sample also yield this CDR3. The CDR3, as DNA: TGTGCCAGCAGTGAAACAGTCTCCTACGAGCAGTACTTC. It encodes CASSETVSYEQYF. This sequence joins TRBV6-1 and TRBJ2-7; no clear D. This CDR3 has 13 residues. Trimming pared 2 bases from V and 0 bases from J, leaving 5 bases between. Germline V gives CDR1 MNHNS, CDR2 SASEGT.

V and J are TRBV9 and TRBJ2-2; TRBD1 is a possible D gene (6 bases). Germline CDR1 reads SGDLS; CDR2 reads YYNGEE. The germline V and J ends were trimmed by 0 bases and 6 bases, with 9 bases remaining between them. CDR3 length: 14 residues. The chain's CDR3 is CASSVASGAGELFF. Written as DNA, the CDR3 is TGTGCCAGCAGCGTAGCTTCAGGGGCCGGGGAGCTGTTTTTT.

V is TRBV28 and J is TRBJ2-7; D is unclear. This CDR3 has 13 amino acids. Germline-derived CDR1 and CDR2 are MDHEN and SYDVKM. Trimming took 10 bases from V and 3 from J, leaving 16 bases between them. The CDR3 loop reads CATTMRASYEQYF. For the CDR3, the DNA is TGTGCCACCACGATGAGAGCTAGCTACGAGCAGTACTTC.

The V and J genes are TRBV27 and TRBJ1-4, with TRBD1 identical over 8 bases. The CDR3 is 14 amino acids. Per the germline V gene, CDR1 is MNHEY and CDR2 is SMNVEV (reference sequence). Trimming at V came to 6 bases and at J to 8 bases, leaving 8 bases not matched to a gene. CDR3 bases: TGTGCCAGCAGCCGGACAGGGTATAACGAAAAACTGTTTTTT. Its translation is CASSRTGYNEKLFF.

The chain links TRBV15 to TRBJ2-3; D not certain. This CDR3 is built from 16 residues. V lost 1 base and J lost 1, with 12 bases in between. Germline CDR1 LNHNV, CDR2 YYDKDF (reference sequence). Here the CDR3 DNA reads TGTGCCACCAGCAGAGTTCGACCGGGTGGCACAGATACGCAGTATTTT. It yields the protein CATSRVRPGGTDTQYF.

The J gene is TRBJ2-7, the V gene TRBV5-6; D may match TRBD1 or TRBD2 (5 bases each). There are 14 residues in the CDR3. From germline, CDR1 is SGHDT and CDR2 YYEEEE. V gave up 4 bases and J gave up 2 bases, with 13 bases separating them. Here the CDR3 DNA reads TGTGCCAGCAGCGCCACCGGGACCGCCTACGAGCAGTACTTC. It translates to CASSATGTAYEQYF.

The chain couples TRBV18 to TRBJ2-7; 8 nucleotides line up with TRBD2. Germline V CDR1 and CDR2: KGHSH, LQKENI. The CDR3 consists of 14 residues. V shed 6 bases and J 7 bases; nucleotides not matched to a gene: 11. Here the CDR3 reads CASSPGLAMGEQYF. As DNA, the CDR3 is TGTGCCAGCTCTCCTGGACTAGCCATGGGGGAGCAGTACTTC.

This clone was picked up one time. This rearrangement joins TRBV27 to TRBJ2-5; TRBD2 matches 14 bases. Germline V gene lookup returns CDR1 MNHEY and CDR2 SMNVEV (reference sequence). The CDR3 extends over 15 amino acids. V was clipped by 3 bases and J by 10 bases; unmatched bases: 7. CDR3 sequence: CASSLTGLAGDGQYF. Here the CDR3 DNA reads TGTGCCAGCAGTTTGACGGGACTAGCGGGAGACGGCCAGTACTTC.

This chain uses TRBV2 with TRBJ2-1; 7 bases are shared with TRBD1. The CDR3 is 15 residues long. The V gene end was trimmed by 4 bases and the J gene end by 8 bases; junction bases not matched to a gene: 11. Germline V gene lookup returns CDR1 SNHLY and CDR2 FYNNEI. For the CDR3, the DNA is TGTGCCAGCAGTGCTGACAGGGCGTCCGGGGATGAGCAGTTCTTC. Translated: CASSADRASGDEQFF.